These 9 T cell receptor beta chains share one sample of origin, sequenced in a study of cytomegalovirus exposure and HLA in healthy donors. Researchers ran the PCR with 60 Vbeta and 13 Jbeta primers. Assay used: immunoSEQ multiplex PCR; TCRdb lists only in-frame clones, some missing. Of about 130,000 clones listed, around 80% are singletons. Sequencing was performed on PBMCs. These receptors were taken from a young man in good health and CMV-seronegative.

The chain has TRBV5-4 and TRBJ2-5; 8 bases match TRBD2. This CDR3 has 17 residues. The germline CDR1 and CDR2 sequences are SGHNT and YYREEE (reference sequence). J lost 0 bases, V lost 1 base, and 8 bases had no gene match. The CDR3 region is CASSLKSGSTHQETQYF. CDR3 nucleotides: TGTGCCAGCAGCTTGAAGAGCGGGAGCACCCACCAAGAGACCCAGTACTTC. Together with reference TRBV5-4 and TRBJ2-5, the CDR3 gives the full variable domain: ETGVTQSPTHLIKTRGQQVTLRCSSQSGHNTVSWYQQALGQGPQFIFQYYREEENGRGNFPPRFSGLQFPNYSSELNVNALELDDSALYLCASSLKSGSTHQETQYFGPGTRLLVL.

This clone has a handful of counts. V usage is TRBV29-1 and J usage is TRBJ1-4, with D tentatively TRBD1 (6 bases). The CDR3 runs to 12 residues. The germline gives CDR1 SQVTM, CDR2 ANQGSEA. The V end was cut by 6 bases, the J end by 7 bases, with 12 bases between. The CDR3 DNA follows: TGCAGCGTCCAGGGACAAGTTGAAAAACTGTTTTTT. As protein: CSVQGQVEKLFF.

This clone has only a few counts. This rearrangement joins TRBV9 to TRBJ1-4; 7 nucleotides line up with TRBD1. From germline, CDR1 is SGDLS and CDR2 YYNGEE. With 4 bases clipped from V and 6 bases from J, the junction kept 3 bases outside the gene matches. The CDR3 is 13 amino acids. CDR3 in amino acids: CASSKGQDEKLFF. CDR3 nucleotides: TGTGCCAGCAGCAAAGGACAGGATGAAAAACTGTTTTTT. Variable domain in full (rest from reference TRBV9 and TRBJ1-4): DSGVTQTPKHLITATGQRVTLRCSPRSGDLSVYWYQQSLDQGLQFLIQYYNGEERAKGNILERFSAQQFPDLHSELNLSSLELGDSALYFCASSKGQDEKLFFGSGTQLSVL.

This clone was recorded a few times. V gene TRBV6-6 combines with J gene TRBJ1-1; D is perhaps TRBD1 (5 bases). The CDR3 contains 13 residues. From germline, CDR1 is MNHNY and CDR2 SVGAGI (reference sequence). V was pared by 6 bases and J by 6 bases, with 14 bases between. The chain's CDR3 is CASRAGEGPEAFF. CDR3 DNA: TGTGCCAGCAGGGCGGGGGAGGGGCCTGAAGCTTTCTTT.

This chain joins TRBV29-1 and TRBJ2-3; 13 nucleotides line up with TRBD2. The V segment lost 6 bases and the J segment 2 bases; nucleotides outside the gene matches: 8. The germline V gene encodes CDR1 SQVTM and CDR2 ANQGSEA. The CDR3 loop spans 16 amino acids. In nucleotides, the CDR3 is TGCAGCGTCAGACGACTAGCGGGGGGACACACAGATACGCAGTATTTT. This gives the protein CSVRRLAGGHTDTQYF.

J is TRBJ1-6 and V is TRBV10-1; 9 bases are a match to TRBD1. J gave up 10 bases and V 10 bases, and 8 bases lay outside the gene matches. The CDR3 spans 13 residues. Germline V gene sequence: CDR1 WNHNN, CDR2 SYGVQD (reference sequence). CDR3 amino acids: CATPGTGNSPLHF. CDR3 in DNA: TGCGCCACCCCGGGGACAGGGAACTCACCCCTCCACTTT.

This clone was counted once. The gene calls are TRBV7-8 and TRBJ1-1; D might be TRBD1 (5 bases). Germline values: CDR1 SGHVS, CDR2 FQNEAQ. V was trimmed by 4 bases and J by 4 bases, leaving 10 bases between them. The CDR3 length is 13 residues. CDR3 nucleotides: TGTGCCAGCAGCTACCCCCAGGGCACTGAAGCTTTCTTT. It is translated as CASSYPQGTEAFF.

This clone was observed a single time. The DNA for the CDR3 is TGTGCCAGCAGTTTATTCGACGGGGGGGACAGAGGTTACGAGCAGTACTTC. Translated, it gives CASSLFDGGDRGYEQYF. The V gene is TRBV28, the J gene TRBJ2-7; a weak D match, TRBD2 (8 bases). Trimming cost V 1 base and J 4 bases, with 20 bases left between them. The germline V gene encodes CDR1 MDHEN and CDR2 SYDVKM. CDR3 length: 17 amino acids.

The V and J genes are TRBV6-5 and TRBJ2-7; the match to TRBD2 covers 8 bases. The CDR3 is 15 amino acids. After removal of 7 bases from V and 2 bases from J, the junction contained 10 bases not matched to a gene. Per germline, CDR1 MNHEY and CDR2 SVGAGI. The DNA for the CDR3 is TGTGCCAGCACCTTAAGGCTTAGCGGGGCCTACGAGCAGTACTTC. Amino acid sequence: CASTLRLSGAYEQYF.